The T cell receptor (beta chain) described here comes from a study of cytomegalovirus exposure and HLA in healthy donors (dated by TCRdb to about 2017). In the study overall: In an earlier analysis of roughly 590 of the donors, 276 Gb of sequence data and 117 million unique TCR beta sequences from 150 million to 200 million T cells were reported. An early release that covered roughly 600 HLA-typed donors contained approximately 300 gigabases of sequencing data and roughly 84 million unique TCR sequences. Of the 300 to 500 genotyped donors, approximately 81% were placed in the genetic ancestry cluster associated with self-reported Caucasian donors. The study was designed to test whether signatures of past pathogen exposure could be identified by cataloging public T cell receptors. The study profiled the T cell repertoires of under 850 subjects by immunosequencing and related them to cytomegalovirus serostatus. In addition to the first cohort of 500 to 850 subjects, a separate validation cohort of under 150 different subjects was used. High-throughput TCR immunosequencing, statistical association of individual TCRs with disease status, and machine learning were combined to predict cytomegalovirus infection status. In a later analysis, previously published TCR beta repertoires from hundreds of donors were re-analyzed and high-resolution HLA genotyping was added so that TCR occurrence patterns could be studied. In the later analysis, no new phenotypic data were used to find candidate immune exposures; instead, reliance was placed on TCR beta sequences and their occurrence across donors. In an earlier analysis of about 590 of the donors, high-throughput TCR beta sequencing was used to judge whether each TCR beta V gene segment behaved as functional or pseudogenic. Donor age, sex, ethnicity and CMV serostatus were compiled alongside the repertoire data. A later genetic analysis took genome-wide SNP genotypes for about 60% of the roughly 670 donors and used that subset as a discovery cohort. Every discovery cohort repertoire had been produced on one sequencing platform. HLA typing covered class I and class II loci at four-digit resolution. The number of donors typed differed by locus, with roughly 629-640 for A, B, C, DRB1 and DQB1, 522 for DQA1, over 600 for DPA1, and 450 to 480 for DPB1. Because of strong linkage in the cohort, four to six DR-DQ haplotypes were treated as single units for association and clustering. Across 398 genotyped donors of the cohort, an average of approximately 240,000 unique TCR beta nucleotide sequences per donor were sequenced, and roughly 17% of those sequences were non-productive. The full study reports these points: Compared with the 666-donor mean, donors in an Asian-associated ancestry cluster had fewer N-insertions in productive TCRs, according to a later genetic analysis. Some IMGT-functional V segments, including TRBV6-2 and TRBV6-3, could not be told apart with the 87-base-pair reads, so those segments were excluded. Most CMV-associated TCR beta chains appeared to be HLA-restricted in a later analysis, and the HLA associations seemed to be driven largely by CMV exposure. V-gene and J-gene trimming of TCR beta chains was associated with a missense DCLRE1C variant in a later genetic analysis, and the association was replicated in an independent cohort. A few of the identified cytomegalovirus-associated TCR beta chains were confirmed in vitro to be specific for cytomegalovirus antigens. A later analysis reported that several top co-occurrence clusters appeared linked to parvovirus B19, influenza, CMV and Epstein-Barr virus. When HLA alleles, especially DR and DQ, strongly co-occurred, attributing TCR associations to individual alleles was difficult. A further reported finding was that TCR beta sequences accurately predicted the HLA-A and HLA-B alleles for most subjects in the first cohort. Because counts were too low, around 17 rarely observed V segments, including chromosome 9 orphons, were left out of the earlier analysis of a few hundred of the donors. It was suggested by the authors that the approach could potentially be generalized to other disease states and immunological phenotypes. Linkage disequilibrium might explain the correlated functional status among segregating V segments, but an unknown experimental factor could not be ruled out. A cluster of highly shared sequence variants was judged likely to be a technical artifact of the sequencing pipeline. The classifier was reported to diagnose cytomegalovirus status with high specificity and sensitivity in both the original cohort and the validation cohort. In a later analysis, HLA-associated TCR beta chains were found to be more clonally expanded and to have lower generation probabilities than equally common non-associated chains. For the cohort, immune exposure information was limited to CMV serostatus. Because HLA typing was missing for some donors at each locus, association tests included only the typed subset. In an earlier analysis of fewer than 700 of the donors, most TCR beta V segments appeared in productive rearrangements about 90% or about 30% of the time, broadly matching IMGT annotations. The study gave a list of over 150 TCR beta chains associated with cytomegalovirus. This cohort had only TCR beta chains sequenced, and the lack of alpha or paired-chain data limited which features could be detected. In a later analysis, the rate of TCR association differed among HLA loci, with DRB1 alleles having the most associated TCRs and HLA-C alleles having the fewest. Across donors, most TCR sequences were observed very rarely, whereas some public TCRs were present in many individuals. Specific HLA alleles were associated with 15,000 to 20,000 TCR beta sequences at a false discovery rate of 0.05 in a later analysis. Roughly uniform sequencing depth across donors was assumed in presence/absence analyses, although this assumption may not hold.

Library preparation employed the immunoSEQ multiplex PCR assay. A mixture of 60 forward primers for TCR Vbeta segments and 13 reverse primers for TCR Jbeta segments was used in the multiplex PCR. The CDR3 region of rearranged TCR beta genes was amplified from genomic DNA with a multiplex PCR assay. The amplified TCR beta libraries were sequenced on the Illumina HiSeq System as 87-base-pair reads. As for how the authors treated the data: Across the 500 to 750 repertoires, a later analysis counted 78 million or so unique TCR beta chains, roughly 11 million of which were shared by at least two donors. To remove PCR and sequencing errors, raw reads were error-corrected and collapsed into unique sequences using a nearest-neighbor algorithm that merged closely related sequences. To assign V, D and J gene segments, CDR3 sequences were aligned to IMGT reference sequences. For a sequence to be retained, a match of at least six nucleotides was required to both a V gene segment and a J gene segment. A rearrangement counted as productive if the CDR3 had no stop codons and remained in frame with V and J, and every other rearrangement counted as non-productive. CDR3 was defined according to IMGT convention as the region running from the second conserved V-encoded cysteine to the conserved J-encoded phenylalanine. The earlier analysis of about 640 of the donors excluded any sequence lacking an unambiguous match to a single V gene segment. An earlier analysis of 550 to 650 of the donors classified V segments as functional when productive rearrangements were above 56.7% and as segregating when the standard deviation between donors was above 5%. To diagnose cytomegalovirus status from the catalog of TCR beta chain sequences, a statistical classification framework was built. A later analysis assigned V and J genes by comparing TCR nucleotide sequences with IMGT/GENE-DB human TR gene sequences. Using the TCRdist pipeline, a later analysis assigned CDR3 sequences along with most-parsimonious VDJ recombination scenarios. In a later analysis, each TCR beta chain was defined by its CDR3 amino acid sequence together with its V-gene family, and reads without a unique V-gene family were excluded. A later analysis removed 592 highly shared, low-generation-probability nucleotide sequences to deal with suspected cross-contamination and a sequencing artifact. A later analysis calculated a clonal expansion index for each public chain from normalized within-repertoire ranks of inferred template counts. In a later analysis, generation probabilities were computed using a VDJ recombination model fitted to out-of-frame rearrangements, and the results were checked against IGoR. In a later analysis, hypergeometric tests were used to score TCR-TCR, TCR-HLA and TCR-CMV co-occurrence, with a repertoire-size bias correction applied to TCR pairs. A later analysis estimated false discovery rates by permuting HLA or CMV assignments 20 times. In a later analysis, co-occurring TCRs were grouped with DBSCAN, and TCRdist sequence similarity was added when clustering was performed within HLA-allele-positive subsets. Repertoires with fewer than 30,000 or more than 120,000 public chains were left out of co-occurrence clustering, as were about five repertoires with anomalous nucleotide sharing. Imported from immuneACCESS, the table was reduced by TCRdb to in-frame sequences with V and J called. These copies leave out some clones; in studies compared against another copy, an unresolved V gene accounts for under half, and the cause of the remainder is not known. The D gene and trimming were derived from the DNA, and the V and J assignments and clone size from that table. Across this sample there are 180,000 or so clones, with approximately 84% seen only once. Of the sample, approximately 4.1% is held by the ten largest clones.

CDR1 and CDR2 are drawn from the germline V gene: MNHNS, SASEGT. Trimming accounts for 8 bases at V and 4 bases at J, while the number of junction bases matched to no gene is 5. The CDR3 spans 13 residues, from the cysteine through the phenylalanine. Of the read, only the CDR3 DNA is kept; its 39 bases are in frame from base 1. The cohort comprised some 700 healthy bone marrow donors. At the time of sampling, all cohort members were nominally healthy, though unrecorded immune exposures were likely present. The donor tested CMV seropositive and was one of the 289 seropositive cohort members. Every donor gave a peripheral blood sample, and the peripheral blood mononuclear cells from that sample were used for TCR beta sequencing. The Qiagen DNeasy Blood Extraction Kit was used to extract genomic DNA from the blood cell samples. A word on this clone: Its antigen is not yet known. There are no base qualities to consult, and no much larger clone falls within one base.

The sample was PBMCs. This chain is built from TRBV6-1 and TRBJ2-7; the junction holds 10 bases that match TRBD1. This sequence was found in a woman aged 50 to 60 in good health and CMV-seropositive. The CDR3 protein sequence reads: CASRDRGTYEQYF. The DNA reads TGTGCCAGCCGGGACAGGGGTACTTACGAGCAGTACTTC.